These T cell receptor beta chains were read from a single sample in a study of PD-L1 blockade in urothelial cancer. The table came from immunoSEQ multiplex PCR; TCRdb's copy has only in-frame clones and leaves some out. The sample has some 45,000 clones; 70% to 90% are singletons. Sequenced here: PBMCs, sampled around atezolizumab (anti-PD-L1) treatment. These TCRs come from a donor at least 40 years old with urothelial cancer. The CDR3 runs from the conserved cysteine through the conserved F or W. The D gene is left open where the match is weak. Part of the rows lack a size; the others show once, few, many or a class for expanded clones.

cdr3_nt: TGTGCCAGCAGTTACAGCCGGTGGGGGCACACTGAAGCTTTCTTT
cdr3_aa: CASSYSRWGHTEAFF
clone_size: .
d_call: .
v_call: TRBV6-5
j_call: TRBJ1-1

cdr3_nt: TGTGCCAGCAGCATCTGGACAGGGCGGGGCACAGATACGCAGTATTTT
cdr3_aa: CASSIWTGRGTDTQYF
clone_size: .
d_call: TRBD1
v_call: TRBV7-9
j_call: TRBJ2-3

cdr3_nt: TGTGCCAGCAGCCTTAGCGGCCTGAACACCGGGGAGCTGTTTTTT
cdr3_aa: CASSLSGLNTGELFF
clone_size: .
d_call: .
v_call: TRBV11-1
j_call: TRBJ2-2

cdr3_nt: TGTGCCAGCAGGCTCGGCGGGAGTGTTTACGAGCAGTACTTC
cdr3_aa: CASRLGGSVYEQYF
clone_size: .
d_call: TRBD2
v_call: TRBV28
j_call: TRBJ2-7

cdr3_nt: TGTGCCAGCAGCTTGGGGGGGAGGTCGGATACGCAGTATTTT
cdr3_aa: CASSLGGRSDTQYF
clone_size: .
d_call: TRBD2
v_call: TRBV7-9
j_call: TRBJ2-3

cdr3_nt: TGTGCCAGCAGTTATCGGGGGGCACCCAATCAGCCCCAGCATTTT
cdr3_aa: CASSYRGAPNQPQHF
clone_size: .
d_call: .
v_call: TRBV6-5
j_call: TRBJ1-5

cdr3_nt: TGTGCCAGTAGGAGACAGGGCGGAGAGACTGAAGCTTTCTTT
cdr3_aa: CASRRQGGETEAFF
clone_size: .
d_call: TRBD1
v_call: TRBV19
j_call: TRBJ1-1

cdr3_nt: TGTGCCAGTATAGGGACTACATACGAGCAGTACTTC
cdr3_aa: CASIGTTYEQYF
clone_size: .
d_call: TRBD2
v_call: TRBV19
j_call: TRBJ2-7

cdr3_nt: TGTGCCAGCAGCAAACTAGCGGGAGCCCCCTCTGAGCAGTTCTTC
cdr3_aa: CASSKLAGAPSEQFF
clone_size: .
d_call: TRBD2
v_call: TRBV11-1
j_call: TRBJ2-1

cdr3_nt: TGTGCCAGCAGTTCTAGACAGGATGGGTATGGCTACACCTTC
cdr3_aa: CASSSRQDGYGYTF
clone_size: .
d_call: .
v_call: TRBV28
j_call: TRBJ1-2

cdr3_nt: TGTGCCAGCAGCGTAGGGAGCTTACTAGGTGGCTACACCTTC
cdr3_aa: CASSVGSLLGGYTF
clone_size: .
d_call: .
v_call: TRBV9
j_call: TRBJ1-2

cdr3_nt: TGCGCCAGCAGCTTGGGGCAGGGGGAAGCTTTCTTT
cdr3_aa: CASSLGQGEAFF
clone_size: few
d_call: .
v_call: TRBV5-1
j_call: TRBJ1-1

cdr3_nt: TGTGCCAGCAGCGGGACAGGGATCCATGAGCAGTTCTTC
cdr3_aa: CASSGTGIHEQFF
clone_size: .
d_call: TRBD1
v_call: TRBV9
j_call: TRBJ2-1

cdr3_nt: TGTGCCAGCAGCGTAGGGGTGGGGGCAAGCGGGGAGCTGTTTTTT
cdr3_aa: CASSVGVGASGELFF
clone_size: .
d_call: .
v_call: TRBV9
j_call: TRBJ2-2

cdr3_nt: TGTGCCAGCAGCGTAGGGGGCTCGGGAGAGCAGTACTTC
cdr3_aa: CASSVGGSGEQYF
clone_size: once
d_call: TRBD1
v_call: TRBV6-1
j_call: TRBJ2-7

cdr3_nt: TGTGCCAGCACCCAGGGGGCAGGGTCAGATACGCAGTATTTT
cdr3_aa: CASTQGAGSDTQYF
clone_size: .
d_call: TRBD1
v_call: TRBV7-6
j_call: TRBJ2-3

cdr3_nt: TGTGCCATCAGTTTAGGAGTCGGCTATGAGCAGTTCTTC
cdr3_aa: CAISLGVGYEQFF
clone_size: few
d_call: .
v_call: TRBV10-3
j_call: TRBJ2-1

cdr3_nt: TGTGCCAGCTCACCCAACCAGGGACAGGGGAGACAGCCCCAGCATTTT
cdr3_aa: CASSPNQGQGRQPQHF
clone_size: .
d_call: TRBD1
v_call: TRBV18
j_call: TRBJ1-5

cdr3_nt: TGTGCCAGCTCACCACCGGGACTAGCCAAAAACATTCAGTACTTC
cdr3_aa: CASSPPGLAKNIQYF
clone_size: .
d_call: .
v_call: TRBV18
j_call: TRBJ2-4

cdr3_nt: TGTGCCAGCAGCGATAGCCAAAACAGGGGGCTTGTCACTGAAGCTTTCTTT
cdr3_aa: CASSDSQNRGLVTEAFF
clone_size: .
d_call: TRBD1
v_call: TRBV9
j_call: TRBJ1-1

cdr3_nt: TGTGCCAGCAGCCAACAACAGGGCGGGAACACTGAAGCTTTCTTT
cdr3_aa: CASSQQQGGNTEAFF
clone_size: .
d_call: .
v_call: TRBV2
j_call: TRBJ1-1

cdr3_nt: TGTGCCATCAGTGCCGTGGGCGAATTTTCCCACGAGCAGTACTTC
cdr3_aa: CAISAVGEFSHEQYF
clone_size: .
d_call: .
v_call: TRBV10-3
j_call: TRBJ2-7

cdr3_nt: TGTGCCAGAAGCTTAGATGCGGGGAGCACTGAAGCTTTCTTT
cdr3_aa: CARSLDAGSTEAFF
clone_size: .
d_call: .
v_call: TRBV7-5
j_call: TRBJ1-1

cdr3_nt: TGTGCCAGCAGCTGGAGGGGACCGGATACGCAGTATTTT
cdr3_aa: CASSWRGPDTQYF
clone_size: .
d_call: .
v_call: TRBV5-4
j_call: TRBJ2-3